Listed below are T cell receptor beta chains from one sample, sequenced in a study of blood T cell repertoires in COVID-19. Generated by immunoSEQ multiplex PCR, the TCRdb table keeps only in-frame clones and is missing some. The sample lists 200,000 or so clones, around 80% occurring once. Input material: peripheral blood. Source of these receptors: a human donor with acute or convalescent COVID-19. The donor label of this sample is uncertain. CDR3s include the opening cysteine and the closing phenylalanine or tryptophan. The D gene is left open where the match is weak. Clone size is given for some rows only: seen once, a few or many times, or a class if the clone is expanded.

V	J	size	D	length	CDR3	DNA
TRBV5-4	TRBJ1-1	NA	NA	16	CASSLSSSGAQAEAFF	TGTGCCAGCAGCTTGTCGTCGAGCGGGGCTCAGGCTGAAGCTTTCTTT
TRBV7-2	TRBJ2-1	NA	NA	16	CASSPRTDVLYNEQFF	TGTGCCAGCAGCCCTCGGACAGACGTCCTTTACAATGAGCAGTTCTTC
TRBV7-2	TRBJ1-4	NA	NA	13	CASSSFNPEKLFF	TGTGCCAGCAGCTCTTTTAATCCCGAAAAACTGTTTTTT
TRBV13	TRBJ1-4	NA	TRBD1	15	CASSPRTGTNEKLFF	TGTGCCAGCAGCCCCCGGACAGGCACTAATGAAAAACTGTTTTTT
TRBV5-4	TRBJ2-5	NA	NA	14	CASSLDREGETQYF	TGTGCCAGCAGCTTGGACAGGGAGGGCGAGACCCAGTACTTC
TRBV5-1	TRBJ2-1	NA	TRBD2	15	CASSSLAGNYNEQFF	TGCGCCAGCAGCTCATTAGCGGGAAATTACAATGAGCAGTTCTTC
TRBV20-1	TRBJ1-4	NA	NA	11	CSVNINEKLFF	TGCAGTGTTAATATTAATGAAAAACTGTTTTTT
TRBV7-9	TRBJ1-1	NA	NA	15	CASSLGGGMNTEAFF	TGTGCCAGCAGCTTAGGGGGAGGGATGAACACTGAAGCTTTCTTT
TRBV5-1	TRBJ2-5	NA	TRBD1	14	CASSLPDRGGDRHF	TGCGCCAGCAGCTTACCCGACAGGGGAGGTGATCGGCACTTC
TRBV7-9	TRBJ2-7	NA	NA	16	CASSPLPGLGSYEQYF	TGTGCCAGCAGCCCATTACCCGGACTGGGCTCCTACGAGCAGTACTTC
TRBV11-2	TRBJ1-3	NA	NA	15	CASGPFESSGNTIYF	TGTGCCAGCGGGCCGTTCGAAAGTTCTGGAAACACCATATATTTT
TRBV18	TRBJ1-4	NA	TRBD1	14	CASSPTGLNEKLFF	TGTGCCAGCTCCCCGACAGGGCTTAATGAAAAACTGTTTTTT
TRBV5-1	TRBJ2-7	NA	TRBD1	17	CASSSGTGPVGLFEQYF	TGCGCCAGCAGTTCCGGGACAGGCCCTGTCGGTCTATTCGAGCAGTACTTC
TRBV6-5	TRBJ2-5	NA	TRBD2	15	CASSYLAGGSVAQYF	TGTGCCAGCAGTTACTTAGCGGGAGGGTCGGTGGCCCAGTACTTC
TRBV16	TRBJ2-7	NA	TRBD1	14	CASSRGTGGYEQYF	TGTGCCAGCAGCAGAGGGACAGGCGGCTACGAGCAGTACTTC
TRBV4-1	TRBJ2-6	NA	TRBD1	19	CASSQDRGTGDAGANVLTF	TGCGCCAGCAGCCAAGATCGAGGGACAGGGGACGCTGGGGCCAACGTCCTGACTTTC
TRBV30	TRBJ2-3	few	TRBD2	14	CAWSPAGLTDTQYF	TGTGCCTGGAGTCCAGCGGGATTAACAGATACGCAGTATTTT
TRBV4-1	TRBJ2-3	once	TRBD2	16	CASSQVGGRSTDTQYF	TGCGCCAGCAGCCAAGTGGGCGGGAGGAGCACAGATACGCAGTATTTT
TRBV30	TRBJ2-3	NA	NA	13	CAWSVRAVDTQYF	TGTGCCTGGAGTGTCAGGGCGGTAGATACGCAGTATTTT
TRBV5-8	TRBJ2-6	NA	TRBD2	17	CASSLRTSEPGANVLTF	TGTGCCAGCAGCTTGAGGACTAGCGAACCTGGGGCCAACGTCCTGACTTTC
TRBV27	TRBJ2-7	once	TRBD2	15	CASKSPGKGGDEQYF	TGTGCCAGCAAATCACCAGGGAAGGGAGGGGACGAGCAGTACTTC
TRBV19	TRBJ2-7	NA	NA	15	CASSASGASSYEQYF	TGTGCCAGTAGTGCAAGCGGAGCTAGCTCCTACGAGCAGTACTTC
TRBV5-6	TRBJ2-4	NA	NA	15	CASSSGGVAKNIQYF	TGTGCCAGCAGCTCCGGGGGAGTGGCCAAAAACATTCAGTACTTC
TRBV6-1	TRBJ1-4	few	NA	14	CASSDRGVNEKLFF	TGTGCCAGCAGTGACAGGGGTGTTAATGAAAAACTGTTTTTT
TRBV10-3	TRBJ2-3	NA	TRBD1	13	CAIQGGAPDTQYF	TGTGCCATTCAAGGGGGCGCACCCGATACGCAGTATTTT
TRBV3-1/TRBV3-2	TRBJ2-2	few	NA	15	CASSLEDIAAGELFF	TGTGCCAGCAGCCTCGAGGACATTGCAGCCGGGGAGCTGTTTTTT
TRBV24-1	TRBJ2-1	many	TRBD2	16	CATSDPGLAATNEQFF	TGTGCCACCAGTGACCCGGGACTAGCGGCAACCAATGAGCAGTTCTTC
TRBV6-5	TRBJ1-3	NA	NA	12	CASTNTGNTIYF	TGTGCCAGCACCAACACAGGAAACACCATATATTTT
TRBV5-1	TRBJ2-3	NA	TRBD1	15	CASSLTGVSTDTQYF	TGCGCCAGCAGCTTGACAGGGGTCAGCACAGATACGCAGTATTTT
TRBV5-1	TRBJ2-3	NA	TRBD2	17	CASSTGLAGGPTDTQYF	TGCGCCAGCAGCACGGGACTAGCGGGAGGGCCCACAGATACGCAGTATTTT
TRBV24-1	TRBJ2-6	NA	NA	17	CATSDARQGSGANVLTF	TGTGCCACCAGTGATGCACGCCAGGGCTCTGGGGCCAACGTCCTGACTTTC
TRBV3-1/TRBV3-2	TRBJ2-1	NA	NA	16	CATSLGPGIAYNEQFF	TGTGCCACTTCACTCGGCCCCGGGATAGCCTACAATGAGCAGTTCTTC
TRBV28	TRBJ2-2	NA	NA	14	CASSWTANTGELFF	TGTGCCAGCAGTTGGACAGCGAACACCGGGGAGCTGTTTTTT
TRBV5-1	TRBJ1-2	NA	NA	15	CASSRQGRANYGYTF	TGCGCCAGCAGCCGCCAGGGGCGGGCTAACTATGGCTACACCTTC
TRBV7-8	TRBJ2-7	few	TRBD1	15	CASSLARDRAYEQYF	TGTGCCAGCAGCTTAGCCCGGGACAGGGCCTACGAGCAGTACTTC